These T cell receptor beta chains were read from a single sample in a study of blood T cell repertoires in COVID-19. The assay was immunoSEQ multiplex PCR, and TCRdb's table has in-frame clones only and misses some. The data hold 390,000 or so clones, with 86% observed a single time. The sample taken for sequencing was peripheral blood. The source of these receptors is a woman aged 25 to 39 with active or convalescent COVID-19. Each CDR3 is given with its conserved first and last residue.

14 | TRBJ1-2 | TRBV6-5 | CASSYNPLNYGYTF
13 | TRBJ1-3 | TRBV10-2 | CASQIANGNTIYF
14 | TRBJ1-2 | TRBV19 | CASSSGTGNYGYTF
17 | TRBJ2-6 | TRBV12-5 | CASGLLTGDFWANVLTF
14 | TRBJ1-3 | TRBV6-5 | CASSSGEWGNTIYF
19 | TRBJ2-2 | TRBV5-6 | CASSHSRGWLAGATGELFF
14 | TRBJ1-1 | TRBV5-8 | CASNKELRIPGAFF
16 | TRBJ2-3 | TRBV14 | CASSQDTGIGERTQYF
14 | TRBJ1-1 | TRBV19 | CASSLTGVSAEAFF
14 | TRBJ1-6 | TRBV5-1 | CASSLGVGDSPLHF
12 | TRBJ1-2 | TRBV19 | CASSSGRYGYTF
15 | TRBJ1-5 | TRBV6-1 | CASSELGGVNQPQHF
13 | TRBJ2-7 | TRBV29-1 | CREMRDSSYEQYF
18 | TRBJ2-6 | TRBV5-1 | CASSLGWDSSSGANVLTF
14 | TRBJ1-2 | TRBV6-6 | CASSIQGTGGGYTF
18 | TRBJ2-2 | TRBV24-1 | CATSDSGQGATGPGELFF
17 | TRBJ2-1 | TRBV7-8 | CASSFPVAGEVYNEQFF
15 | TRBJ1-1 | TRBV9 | CASSVVRGWETEAFF
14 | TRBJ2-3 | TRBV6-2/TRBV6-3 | CASSTGGSTDTQYF